The source of this TCR beta chain is a study of neurological immune-mediated disorders. Study-wide context: Among the approximately 35 patients with multiple sclerosis, some 30 were relapsing-remitting, while 3 were secondary progressive. Whole-study results and caveats: Grouping of repertoires by phylogeny put those of 18 of 34 multiple sclerosis patients into a single related-CDR3 cluster, a possible signature. Expansion of TCR clones was greatest in HTLV-1-associated myelopathy and smallest in multiple sclerosis, where it fell below that of healthy controls.

Each CDR3 protein gets one entry after TCRdb re-called the 5' RACE reads with MiXCR. The sample lists roughly 70,000 distinct CDR3 sequences; 4% to 6% were seen once. This clonotype was detected many times. What it binds is unknown. CDR3 length: 12 residues. The germline V and J ends were trimmed by 6 bases and 0 bases, with 8 bases remaining between them. Germline V gene sequence: CDR1 DFQATT, CDR2 SNEGSKA (reference sequence). The chain uses TRBV20-1 and TRBJ1-2; D is perhaps TRBD1 (5 bases). The TCR sequence derives from a woman under 40 with multiple sclerosis. The sequencing sample was made of PBMCs. DNA of the CDR3: TGCAGTGCAAAACAGGCTAACTATGGCTACACCTTC. Translating it yields CSAKQANYGYTF.